This T cell receptor (beta chain) derives from a study of cytomegalovirus exposure and HLA in healthy donors. Study-wide points: In a later analysis, HLA-C alleles had the fewest associated TCRs, DRB1 alleles the most. A later analysis by the authors found several of the most significant clusters apparently linked to common viral pathogens.

A note on this clone: Its antigen remains unknown.

Germline V gene data show CDR1 as SGHRS and CDR2 as YFSETQ. This CDR3 contains 14 residues. Trimming took 1 base from V and 6 from J; bases not matched to a gene: 7. The PCR contained 60 Vbeta and 13 Jbeta primers. The data were produced by immunoSEQ multiplex PCR, yet TCRdb's version contains in-frame clones alone and is incomplete. This table holds roughly 120,000 clones, roughly 74% found once. Sequenced sample: PBMCs. This chain links TRBV5-1 with TRBJ2-7, with 7 nucleotides matching TRBD1. This TCR was recovered from a man aged 40-49 years in good health and CMV-seropositive. The DNA of the CDR3 is TGCGCCAGCAGCTTGCTGACAGGGACGGGCGAGCAGTACTTC. Its protein is CASSLLTGTGEQYF.